There are a few counts of the clone carrying this TCR beta chain. Its target is not known. The ends lost 6 bases at V and 5 bases at J; junction bases unmatched: 9. The CDR3 covers 14 residues. Germline-derived CDR1 and CDR2 are SQVTM and ANQGSEA. The data originate from a study of T-cell memory formation after mild COVID-19. Study-level background: For the most part, TCR clusters were specific to one donor.

Overall study findings and caveats: Clones that contracted from day 15 to 85 were balanced CD4/CD8, while later expanders leaned CD4+. Contracting CD4+ clones lay largely in CM and EM, with CD8+ ones residing in EMRA. For second-wave clones that peaked at day 37, SARS-CoV-2 specificity went unverified.

MiXCR, applied by TCRdb to the 5' RACE reads, yields one record per CDR3 protein. The data show hundreds of thousands of distinct CDR3 sequences, with about 23% seen just once and around 12% held by the top ten. This chain links TRBV29-1 with TRBJ2-2, with 7 bases that match TRBD1. The sample consisted of PBMCs or a T cell subset sorted from them (not recorded which). The receptor was isolated from an adult woman who had mild COVID-19 (a few samples of this study predate the infection). Cell type and time point are not known. DNA of the CDR3: TGCAGCGTAGCCGGGACAGCGATAACCGGGGAGCTGTTTTTT. Translated: CSVAGTAITGELFF.